These 9 T cell receptor beta chains came from one sample sequenced in a study of blood T cell repertoires in COVID-19. Clones were sequenced by immunoSEQ multiplex PCR, and TCRdb holds only the in-frame ones, with some missing. The sample holds 150,000 or so clones, approximately 86% seen once. Sequencing was performed on peripheral blood. These receptors all stem from a young man with acute or convalescent COVID-19.

The chain employs TRBV3-1 (or the pseudogene TRBV3-2) and TRBJ1-1; 8 bases agree with TRBD1. In germline, CDR1 is LGHDT, CDR2 YNNKEL (reference sequence). The CDR3 length is 13 residues. V was clipped by 5 bases and J by 4 bases; unmatched bases: 3. This CDR3 reads CASSGTGGTEAFF. CDR3 DNA sequence: TGTGCCAGCAGCGGAACAGGGGGCACTGAAGCTTTCTTT.

The V and J genes are TRBV5-1 and TRBJ2-5; TRBD2 aligns across 8 bases. With V trimmed by 0 bases and J by 4 bases, 8 bases remained unmatched. This CDR3 comprises 16 residues. Per germline, CDR1 SGHRS and CDR2 YFSETQ. CDR3 bases: TGCGCCAGCAGCTTGGGTTTCGGCGGGGGGCCAGAGACCCAGTACTTC. Its protein is CASSLGFGGGPETQYF.

The chain joins TRBV4-1 to TRBJ2-3, with D perhaps TRBD2 (6 bases). Germline CDR1 reads MGHRA; CDR2 reads YSYEKL. Deletions cut 1 base from V and 2 bases from J, with 7 bases between. The CDR3 runs to 14 residues. The CDR3 DNA reads as TGCGCCAGCAGCCAAGGGACTAACACAGATACGCAGTATTTT. It specifies CASSQGTNTDTQYF.

The genes are TRBV6-1 and TRBJ2-1; TRBD1 is a possible D gene (8 bases). V was clipped by 1 base and J by 12 bases, with 19 bases between them. The CDR3 runs 15 residues. From germline, CDR1 is MNHNS and CDR2 SASEGT. CDR3: CASSEGGGTGRMQFF. The DNA for the CDR3 is TGTGCCAGCAGTGAAGGGGGAGGGACAGGTCGGATGCAGTTCTTC.

This clone was seen only a few times. The chain links TRBV3-1 (or the pseudogene TRBV3-2) to TRBJ2-1; tentative D call: TRBD2 (5 bases). This CDR3 region has 15 residues. Germline V gene lookup returns CDR1 LGHDT and CDR2 YNNKEL (reference sequence). Trimming pared 3 bases from V and 0 bases from J, leaving 9 bases between. The CDR3 bases are TGTGCCAGCAGCCAGGCGGGTAACTCCTACAATGAGCAGTTCTTC. Its protein product is CASSQAGNSYNEQFF.

V gene TRBV9 combines with J gene TRBJ1-5; no clear D. Trimming took off 4 bases at V and 2 bases at J, with 10 bases between the two ends. The germline V gene has CDR1 SGDLS and CDR2 YYNGEE. The CDR3 totals 14 residues. CDR3 nucleotides: TGTGCCAGCAGCCCAGACACCGGCAATCAGCCCCAGCATTTT. Translating it yields CASSPDTGNQPQHF.

The genes are TRBV5-1 and TRBJ2-3; possibly TRBD1 for D (5 bases). The CDR3 extends over 16 amino acids. CDR1 is SGHRS, CDR2 YFSETQ, per germline. V lost 4 bases and J 0 bases, leaving 15 bases between the germline ends. This CDR3 is CASSIKTETSTDTQYF. The CDR3 DNA is TGCGCCAGCAGCATCAAGACAGAAACTAGCACAGATACGCAGTATTTT.

The chain links TRBV6-5 to TRBJ1-2; 7 bases agree with TRBD1. The germline CDR1 and CDR2 sequences are MNHEY and SVGAGI. CDR3 length equals 15 residues. The V gene end was trimmed by 5 bases and the J gene end by 6 bases; junction bases not matched to a gene: 12. CDR3: CASSPGSRDSNGYTF. DNA of the CDR3: TGTGCCAGCAGTCCGGGGTCCCGGGACAGTAATGGCTACACCTTC.

J is TRBJ2-7 and V is TRBV18, with a weak D call TRBD2 (5 bases). Between the trimmed V and J ends, which lost 4 bases and 4 bases, there was a span of 14 bases. Germline CDR1 is KGHSH and CDR2 is LQKENI. This CDR3 region has 14 residues. CDR3 in amino acids: CASSRTEDYYEQYV. The CDR3 DNA follows: TGTGCCAGCTCACGAACGGAGGATTATTACGAGCAGTACGTC.